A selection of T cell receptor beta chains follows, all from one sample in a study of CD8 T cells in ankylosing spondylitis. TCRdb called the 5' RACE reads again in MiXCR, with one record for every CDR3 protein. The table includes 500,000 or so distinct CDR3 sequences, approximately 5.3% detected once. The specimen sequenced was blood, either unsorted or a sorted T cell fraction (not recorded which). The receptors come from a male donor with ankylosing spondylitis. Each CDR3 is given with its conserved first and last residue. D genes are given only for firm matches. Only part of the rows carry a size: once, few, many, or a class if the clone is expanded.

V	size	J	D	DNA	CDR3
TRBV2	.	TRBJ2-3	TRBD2	TGTGCCAGCAGTGAAGGCGGGAGGGCCGCGAATACGCAGTATTTT	CASSEGGRAANTQYF
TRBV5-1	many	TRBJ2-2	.	TGCGCCAGCAAGAAGGGGGACACCGGGGAGCTGTTTTTT	CASKKGDTGELFF
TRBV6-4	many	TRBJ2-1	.	TGTGCCAGCAGTGACGGGTCTAGGTTCCACAATGAGCAGTTCTTC	CASSDGSRFHNEQFF
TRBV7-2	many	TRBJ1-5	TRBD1	TGTGCCAGCAGTTACGGGACAGGCCGCAATCAGCCCCAGCATTTT	CASSYGTGRNQPQHF
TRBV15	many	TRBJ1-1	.	TGTGCCACCAGCAGAGGAGGGGTCCGGGGGGCCGAAGCTTTCTTT	CATSRGGVRGAEAFF
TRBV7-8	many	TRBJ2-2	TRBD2	TGTGCCAGCAGCTTAATCGGGAGGGGTACCGGGGAGCTGTTTTTT	CASSLIGRGTGELFF
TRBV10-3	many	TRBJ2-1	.	TGTGCCATCAGTGAAGGGCTAGGCTCCTACAATGAGCAGTTCTTC	CAISEGLGSYNEQFF
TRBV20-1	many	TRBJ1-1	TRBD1	TGCAGATGGCTAACAGGGGGTCGCACTGAAGCTTTCTTT	CRWLTGGRTEAFF
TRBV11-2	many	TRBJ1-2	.	TGTGCCAGCAGCTCCGGACAGCGCTACTATGGCTACACCTTC	CASSSGQRYYGYTF
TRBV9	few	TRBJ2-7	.	TGTGCCAGCAGCTCGGGGGGCGCGCCCCACTACGAGCAGTACTTC	CASSSGGAPHYEQYF
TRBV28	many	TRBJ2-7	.	TGTGCCAGCACTTCATCATCCTCGAAATCCTACGAGCAGTACTTC	CASTSSSSKSYEQYF